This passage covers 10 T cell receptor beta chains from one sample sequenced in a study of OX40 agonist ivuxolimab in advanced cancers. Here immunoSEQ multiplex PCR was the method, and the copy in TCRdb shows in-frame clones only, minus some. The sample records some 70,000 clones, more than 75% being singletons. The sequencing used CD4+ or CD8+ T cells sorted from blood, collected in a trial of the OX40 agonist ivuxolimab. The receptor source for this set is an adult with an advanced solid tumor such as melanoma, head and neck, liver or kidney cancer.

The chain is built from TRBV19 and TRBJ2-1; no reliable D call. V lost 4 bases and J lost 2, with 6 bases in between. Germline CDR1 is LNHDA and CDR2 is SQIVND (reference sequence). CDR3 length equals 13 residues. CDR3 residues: CASSNRAYNEQFF. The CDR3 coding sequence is TGTGCCAGTAGTAATAGGGCCTACAATGAGCAGTTCTTC.

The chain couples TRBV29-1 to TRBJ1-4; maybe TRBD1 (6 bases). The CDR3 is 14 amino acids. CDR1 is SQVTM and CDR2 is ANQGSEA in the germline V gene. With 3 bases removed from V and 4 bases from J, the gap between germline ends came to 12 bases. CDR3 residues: CSVDETGDNEKLFF. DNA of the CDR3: TGCAGCGTTGATGAGACAGGAGATAATGAAAAACTGTTTTTT. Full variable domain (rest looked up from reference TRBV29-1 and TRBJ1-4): SAVISQKPSRDICQRGTSLTIQCQVDSQVTMMFWYRQQPGQSLTLIATANQGSEATYESGFVIDKFPISRPNLTFSTLTVSNMSPEDSSIYLCSVDETGDNEKLFFGSGTQLSVL.

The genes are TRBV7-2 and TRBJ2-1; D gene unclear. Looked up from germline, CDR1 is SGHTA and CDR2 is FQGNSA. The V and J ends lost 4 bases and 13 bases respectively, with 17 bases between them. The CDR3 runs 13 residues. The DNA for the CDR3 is TGTGCCAGCAGCTCGCTTGGAACCGGGTATCAGTTCTTC. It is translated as CASSSLGTGYQFF.

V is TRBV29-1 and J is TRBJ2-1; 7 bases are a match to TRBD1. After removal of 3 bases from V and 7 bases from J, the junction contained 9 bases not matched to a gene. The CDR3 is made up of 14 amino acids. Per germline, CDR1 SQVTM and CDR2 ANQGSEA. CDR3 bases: TGCAGCGTTGATTCTTTGACAGGGAAGAATGAGCAGTTCTTC. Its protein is CSVDSLTGKNEQFF.

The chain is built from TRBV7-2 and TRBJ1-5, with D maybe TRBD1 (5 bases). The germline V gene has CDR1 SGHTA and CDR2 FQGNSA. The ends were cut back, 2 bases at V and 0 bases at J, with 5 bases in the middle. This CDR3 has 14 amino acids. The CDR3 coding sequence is TGTGCCAGCAGCTTACAGGGTAGCAATCAGCCCCAGCATTTT. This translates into CASSLQGSNQPQHF.

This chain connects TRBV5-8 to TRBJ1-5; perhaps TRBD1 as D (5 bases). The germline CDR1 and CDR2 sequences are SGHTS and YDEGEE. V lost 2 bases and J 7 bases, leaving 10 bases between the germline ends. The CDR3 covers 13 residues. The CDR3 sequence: CASSFGQGQPQHF. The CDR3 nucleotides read TGTGCCAGCAGCTTTGGTCAGGGCCAGCCCCAGCATTTT.

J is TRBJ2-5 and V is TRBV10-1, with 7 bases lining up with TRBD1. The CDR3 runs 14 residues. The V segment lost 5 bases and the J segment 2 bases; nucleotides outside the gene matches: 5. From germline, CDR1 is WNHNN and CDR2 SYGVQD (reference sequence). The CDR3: CASSPRDSQETQYF. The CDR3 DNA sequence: TGCGCCAGCAGTCCTCGGGACAGTCAAGAGACCCAGTACTTC.

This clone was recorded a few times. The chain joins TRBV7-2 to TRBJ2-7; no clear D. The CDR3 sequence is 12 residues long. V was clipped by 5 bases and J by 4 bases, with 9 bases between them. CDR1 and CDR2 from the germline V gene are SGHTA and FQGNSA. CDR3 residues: CASSPNRYEQYF. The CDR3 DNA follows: TGTGCCAGCAGCCCTAACAGATACGAGCAGTACTTC.

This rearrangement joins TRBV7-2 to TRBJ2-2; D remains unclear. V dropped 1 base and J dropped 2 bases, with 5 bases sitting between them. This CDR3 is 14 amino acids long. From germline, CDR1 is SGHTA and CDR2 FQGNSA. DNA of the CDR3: TGTGCCAGCAGCTTAGGGGCAAACACCGGGGAGCTGTTTTTT. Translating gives CASSLGANTGELFF.

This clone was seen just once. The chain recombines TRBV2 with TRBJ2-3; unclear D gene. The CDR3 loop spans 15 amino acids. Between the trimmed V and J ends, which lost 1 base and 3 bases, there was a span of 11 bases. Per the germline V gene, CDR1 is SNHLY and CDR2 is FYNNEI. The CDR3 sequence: CASSEGWVRTDTQYF. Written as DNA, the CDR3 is TGTGCCAGCAGTGAAGGGTGGGTCAGAACAGATACGCAGTATTTT.